The entry that follows covers one T cell receptor beta chain sequence. This entry belongs to a study of blood T cell repertoires in COVID-19. Study in general: There were acute and convalescent COVID-19 samples, and they came from the United States, Italy and Spain.

Two negative PCRs, clearance, or symptom resolution characterized the recovered Cohort 3 donors. Trimming removed 3 bases at V and 1 base at J, with 15 bases between. CDR3 size: 16 residues. CDR1 MNHEY and CDR2 SMNVEV come from the germline V gene (reference sequence). Original handling: It was from reference gene primer amplification that nucleated cell counts were estimated. The assay was immunoSEQ multiplex PCR, and TCRdb's table has in-frame clones only and misses some. V, J and clone size are those of that table, while D and trimming were read from the DNA. The sample shows about 370,000 clones, approximately 92% of them seen only once.

This chain joins TRBV27 and TRBJ1-1, with D uncertain. This receptor was obtained from a man between 18 and 29 years old who had recovered from COVID-19. Specimen: PBMCs or T cells enriched from blood (not recorded which). The CDR3 sequence: CASSFSRGSTNTEAFF. As DNA, the CDR3 is TGTGCCAGCAGTTTTTCCCGGGGATCAACGAACACTGAAGCTTTCTTT.